The following is a T cell receptor beta chain sequence with its context. Its matching antigen is unknown. The data were obtained in a study of beta chain features in type 1 diabetes. This CDR3 is 14 amino acids long. V lost 1 base and J 0 bases, leaving 6 bases between the germline ends. In germline, CDR1 is SEHNR, CDR2 FQNEAQ (reference sequence). Study-wide results and caveats: Type 1 diabetes patients had moderately but significantly shorter TCRB CDR3s in all four CD4+ subsets.

Sequenced material consisted of expressed TCRB transcripts (all of the isolated RNA was reverse transcribed). Clones were sequenced by immunoSEQ multiplex PCR, and TCRdb holds only the in-frame ones, with some missing. The sample consists of about 160,000 clones, about 9.8% of them appearing once. This receptor was obtained from a woman between 18 and 29 years old in good health. Sequenced input: central memory CD4+ T cells from blood. The chain uses TRBV7-9 and TRBJ1-1; D unclear. The CDR3 loop reads CASSLEAMNTEAFF. For the CDR3, the DNA is TGTGCCAGCAGCTTAGAAGCGATGAACACTGAAGCTTTCTTT.